This T cell receptor (beta chain) derives from a study of T cell repertoires in cytomegalovirus infection. Across the whole study: It was the public TCR beta signatures that indicated both CMV infection and matching HLA type.

TCRdb called the reads again in MiXCR, with one record for every CDR3 protein. The top ten clones hold just under 45% of a sample with around 430,000 distinct CDR3 sequences, about 42% of them seen once. This clonotype was detected a few times. What it recognizes is unknown. Germline CDR1 and CDR2: SGHTA and FQGNSA. Trimming stripped 5 bases from V and 1 base from J, with 8 bases between. The CDR3 length is 13 residues. The material sequenced was cultured PBMCs, taken from culture after CMV antigen stimulation. The chain is built from TRBV7-2 and TRBJ1-1; D is unresolved. This receptor was identified in a human donor in good health (CMV status not recorded). Some clones in this sample may be carry-over from other donors' samples. The CDR3 is CASSPMGNTEAFF. The CDR3 DNA follows: TGTGCCAGCAGCCCCATGGGGAACACTGAAGCTTTCTTT.